This T cell receptor (beta chain) was profiled in a study of shared clonotypes between healthy human individuals. Turning to this clone: The antigen is undetermined.

Per the study methods: Junction-only sequences produced by ImmunoSEQ had no quality scores, so filtering differed. Generated by immunoSEQ multiplex PCR, the TCRdb table keeps only in-frame clones and is missing some. V, J and clone size are those of that table, while D and trimming were read from the DNA. The table includes 1.4 million or so clones, 98% detected once. The CDR3 spans 13 residues. V gave up 7 bases and J gave up 6 bases, with 14 bases separating them. Germline V gene lookup returns CDR1 MNHEY and CDR2 SVGAGI. Overall study findings and caveats: Researchers found naive subsets generally carried larger estimated richness than memory subsets.

This chain joins TRBV6-5 and TRBJ2-3, with D uncertain. The receptor was isolated from a man younger than 40 in good health. Source material: naive CD4+ T cells sorted from blood. Described subset: CD45RA+ positively selected. CDR3 sequence reads: CASTEHQTDTQYF. CDR3 DNA sequence: TGTGCCAGCACGGAACACCAAACGGATACGCAGTATTTT.